The T cell receptor beta chain described here comes from a study of shared clonotypes between healthy human individuals. In the study overall: Each donor had three CD4 naive, three CD4 memory, two CD8 naive and one CD8 memory plate.

Study results and limitations: Several donors showed sharing of approximately 4.7% of naive CD4 clonotypes. The study's rarefaction showed incomplete sorted-subset sequencing despite large depth.

CD45RO-negative, CCR7-selected cells formed the naive CD8 fraction, which excluded terminally differentiated effector memory CD45RA+ cells. Authors' processing steps: For the immunoSEQ data, sequences were junction-only without quality scores, so filtering differed. TCRdb's copy holds only in-frame clones and misses some; the assay was immunoSEQ multiplex PCR. V, J and clone size are those of that table, while D and trimming were read from the DNA. Counted here are hundreds of thousands of clones, 95% to 97% occurring once; the ten biggest clones make up roughly 0.1%. Trimming stripped 4 bases from V and 8 bases from J, with 10 bases between. This CDR3 has 12 residues. Germline CDR1 reads SGHDT; CDR2 reads YYEEEE. As for this clone: As yet, its antigen is unknown.

The receptor was derived from a woman aged 25 to 39 in good health. Sequenced: naive CD8+ T cells sorted from blood. The rearrangement uses TRBV5-6 and TRBJ2-1, with D uncertain. The CDR3 DNA is TGTGCCAGCAGCGCCCCGGATTATGAGCAGTTCTTC. Translated, it gives CASSAPDYEQFF.